A single sample is the source of the 2 T cell receptor beta chains below, sequenced in a study of tumor-infiltrating lymphocytes in primary liver carcinoma. Scientists recovered RNA and DNA together from approximately 20-30 mg of unsorted bulk tissue. TCR beta cDNA was reverse-transcribed from 450 to 500 ng of total RNA. The reaction used a constant-region primer and ProtoScript II reverse transcriptase. Investigators got TCR beta libraries out of three nested multiplex PCR rounds, done with slightly modified ARM-PCR. The first two PCR rounds, around 10 cycles each, used TRBV1-TRBV30 forward primers and a C-beta reverse primer. TCRdb passed the multiplex PCR reads through MiXCR, listing each CDR3 protein once. Of around 54,000 distinct CDR3 sequences in the sample, 60% to 75% were seen once. The material sequenced was liver tumor tissue from sampling region 2. Specified subset: tumor region T2, inferior pole. The receptor set was obtained from a man aged 35 to 55 with primary liver carcinoma and hepatitis B virus infection.

V and J are TRBV20-1 and TRBJ2-3, with TRBD2 identical over 15 bases. This CDR3 has 17 residues. The V and J ends lost 3 bases and 1 base, in that order; junction bases with no gene match: 5. Germline V gene sequence: CDR1 DFQATT, CDR2 SNEGSKA (reference sequence). The CDR3 loop is CSARAGLAGGRTDTQYF. The CDR3 DNA follows: TGCAGTGCTAGGGCGGGACTAGCGGGAGGTCGCACAGATACGCAGTATTTT.

In the case of this clonotype: No conserved phenylalanine or tryptophan ends this CDR3, so it is likely a read error. The V call is TRBV29-1, the J call TRBJ2-7, with TRBD1 identical over 7 bases. This CDR3 comprises 11 residues. The germline gives CDR1 SQVTM, CDR2 ANQGSEA. The CDR3 region is CSVEGANEQYY. As DNA, the CDR3 is TGCAGTGTTGAGGGGGCCAACGAGCAGTACTAC.